These 20 T cell receptor beta chains came from one sample sequenced in a study of CD8 T cells in ankylosing spondylitis (dated 2017 in TCRdb). General findings and caveats noted by the study authors: A TCR beta motif made up of eight or nine highly homologous amino acid variants appeared to be characteristic of blood from ankylosing spondylitis patients.

Their antigens are not known. Preparation of the library involved 5' RACE. This sample was sequenced with an Illumina HiSeq 2500. Using fastp at Q25 and MiXCR, TCRdb reprocessed the public reads and kept productive beta chains. Identical CDR3 protein sequences are pooled into one entry, listed with their most common genes and DNA. This sample holds about 500,000 distinct CDR3 sequences; approximately 5% were observed only once. Around 3.5% of the sample rests with the top ten. The sample comprised blood, either unsorted or a sorted T cell fraction (not recorded which). These receptors were collected from a male donor with ankylosing spondylitis.

This clonotype was counted ten times or more. V and J are TRBV20-1 and TRBJ1-5, with D maybe TRBD1 (5 bases). Trimming pared 2 bases from V and 3 bases from J, leaving 8 bases between. CDR3 length: 13 residues. Germline V CDR1 and CDR2: DFQATT, SNEGSKA (reference sequence). DNA for the CDR3: TGCAGTGCTAGACAGGACACCAATCAGCCCCAGCATTTT. This encodes CSARQDTNQPQHF.

The chain uses TRBV7-9 and TRBJ2-1, with TRBD2 identical over 9 bases. The V and J ends lost 3 bases and 5 bases, in that order; junction bases with no gene match: 8. Germline-derived CDR1 and CDR2 are SEHNR and FQNEAQ (reference sequence). The CDR3 is 16 residues long. The CDR3 DNA follows: TGTGCCAGCAGCTTGGGACCGGGACTAGCCAACAATGAGCAGTTCTTC. This sequence encodes CASSLGPGLANNEQFF.

This clonotype was detected ten times or more. The CDR3 DNA sequence: TGTGCCAGCAGCTTAGAACAGATTTACGAGCAGTACTTC. This encodes CASSLEQIYEQYF. This chain connects TRBV7-6 to TRBJ2-7; D gene uncertain. CDR3 length: 13 amino acids. Germline loops: CDR1 SGHVS, CDR2 FNYEAQ. Trimming pared 1 base from V and 4 bases from J, leaving 8 bases between.

This clonotype was counted ten times or more. The chain joins TRBV20-1 to TRBJ2-3; D ambiguous. V was pared by 3 bases and J by 1 base, with 14 bases between. This CDR3 region has 15 residues. The germline CDR1 and CDR2 sequences are DFQATT and SNEGSKA (reference sequence). CDR3 residues: CSASGRAAGTDTQYF. The DNA for the CDR3 is TGCAGTGCTAGTGGTCGGGCAGCCGGCACAGATACGCAGTATTTT.

This clonotype came up many times. This sequence joins TRBV30 and TRBJ2-7, with a tentative D call TRBD1 (5 bases). CDR3 length equals 13 residues. The germline V gene has CDR1 GTSNPN and CDR2 SVGIG (reference sequence). The V end lost 1 base, the J end lost 7 bases, and 14 bases lay between the germline ends. The CDR3 coding sequence is TGTGCCTGGAGTGGTCTACACCGGACAGAGCAGTACTTC. Translation: CAWSGLHRTEQYF.

The table lists this clonotype with many counts. The chain joins TRBV5-5 to TRBJ2-1; either TRBD1 or TRBD2 may fit D (5 bases each). CDR3 length: 15 amino acids. Germline values: CDR1 SGHKS, CDR2 YYEKEE (reference sequence). The V and J ends lost 3 bases and 7 bases respectively, with 17 bases between them. CDR3 in DNA: TGTGCCAGCAGCTACGGGACCGTGGCAATAAATGAGCAGTTCTTC. Translated, it gives CASSYGTVAINEQFF.

Ten or more counts support this clonotype. This chain connects TRBV10-3 to TRBJ2-7, with 10 bases aligning to TRBD2. From germline, CDR1 is ENHRY and CDR2 SYGVKD. The CDR3 consists of 19 residues. V dropped 0 bases and J dropped 5; count of bases not matched to a gene: 16. CDR3 region: CAISESSPGLATPEDEQYF. In DNA, the CDR3 is TGTGCCATCAGTGAGTCCAGCCCGGGACTAGCGACCCCAGAGGACGAGCAGTACTTC.

This clonotype came up many times. The chain carries TRBV6-1 and TRBJ1-1, with TRBD1 matching 7 bases. The CDR3 loop spans 15 amino acids. J lost 4 bases, V lost 6 bases, and 11 bases had no gene match. Germline values: CDR1 MNHNS, CDR2 SASEGT. The CDR3 DNA reads TGTGCCAGCAGCCTAACCGACAGGGTAGGCACTGAAGCTTTCTTT. Translated: CASSLTDRVGTEAFF.

The sample holds many counts of this clonotype. The V call is TRBV15, the J call TRBJ2-1, with D unresolved. This CDR3 comprises 14 residues. From germline, CDR1 is LNHNV and CDR2 YYDKDF (reference sequence). V shed 9 bases and J shed 2 bases, with 14 bases lying between them. The CDR3 DNA is TGTGCCACAACGGATACCGGAACCTACAATGAGCAGTTCTTC. Protein sequence: CATTDTGTYNEQFF.

In its sample, this clonotype was seen many times. The chain uses TRBV12-3 or TRBV12-4 and TRBJ1-1; unclear D gene. The CDR3 is 15 amino acids. Trimming left V 6 bases short and J 1 base short, with 15 bases between. In DNA form, the CDR3 reads TGTGCCAGCAGGCTAAATAGACGGGAGAACACTGAAGCTTTCTTT. This sequence encodes CASRLNRRENTEAFF.

This clonotype has at least ten counts. V and J are TRBV6-2 or TRBV6-3 and TRBJ1-1; 8 bases are a match to TRBD1. After removal of 7 bases from V and 5 bases from J, the junction contained 9 bases not matched to a gene. The CDR3 covers 14 residues. Looked up from germline, CDR1 is MNHEY and CDR2 is SVGEGT. This CDR3 reads CASKLRTGYTEAFF. CDR3 nucleotide sequence: TGTGCCAGCAAATTACGGACAGGGTATACTGAAGCTTTCTTT.

This clonotype was seen many times. Here the CDR3 reads CSVSGTVTDTQYF. CDR3 nucleotides: TGCAGCGTCTCCGGGACAGTCACAGATACGCAGTATTTT. The chain carries TRBV29-1 and TRBJ2-3, with TRBD1 matching 7 bases. The CDR3 runs to 13 residues. With V trimmed by 6 bases and J by 2 bases, 5 bases remained unmatched. Germline lookup yields CDR1 SQVTM and CDR2 ANQGSEA.

This clonotype has just a few counts. This chain uses TRBV6-2 or TRBV6-3 with TRBJ2-5; tentatively, D is TRBD1 (5 bases). Germline V lookup: CDR1 MNHEY, CDR2 SVGEGT. The CDR3 runs to 14 residues. The germline V and J ends were trimmed by 2 bases and 2 bases, with 9 bases remaining between them. This CDR3 is CASSYLTAQETQYF. CDR3 DNA: TGTGCCAGCAGTTACCTGACAGCACAAGAGACCCAGTACTTC.

This clonotype was seen many times. The chain recombines TRBV29-1 with TRBJ1-1; D is uncertain. The germline V gene has CDR1 SQVTM and CDR2 ANQGSEA. V shed 5 bases and J shed 0 bases, with 7 bases lying between them. This CDR3 region has 12 residues. The CDR3 DNA is TGCAGCGTTAGGACGCTGAACACTGAAGCTTTCTTT. Its translation is CSVRTLNTEAFF.

This clonotype was seen more than once but under ten times. The chain links TRBV3-1 to TRBJ1-2; D is uncertain. CDR1 is LGHDT and CDR2 is YNNKEL in the germline V gene (reference sequence). The ends were cut back, 2 bases at V and 6 bases at J, with 4 bases in the middle. This CDR3 comprises 11 residues. CDR3 sequence: CASSQLDGYTF. As DNA, the CDR3 is TGTGCCAGCAGCCAATTAGATGGCTACACCTTC. Looking up the rest from reference TRBV3-1 and TRBJ1-2 gives the full variable domain: DTAVSQTPKYLVTQMGNDKSIKCEQNLGHDTMYWYKQDSKKFLKIMFSYNNKELIINETVPNRFSPKSPDKAHLNLHINSLELGDSAVYFCASSQLDGYTFGSGTRLTVV.

J is TRBJ1-1 and V is TRBV21-1. TRBV21-1 is reported as a pseudogene. This CDR3 spans 15 amino acids. In DNA, the CDR3 is TGTGCCAGCAGCAAAATCACAGCCATGAACACTGAAGCTTTCTTT. As protein: CASSKITAMNTEAFF.

In its sample, this clonotype was seen many times. This chain uses TRBV5-6 with TRBJ2-7, with 7 bases aligning to TRBD1. The CDR3 runs 14 residues. CDR1 is SGHDT and CDR2 is YYEEEE in the germline V gene. Germline trimming cut 4 bases from V and 3 bases from J; bases unmatched to any gene: 7. Here the CDR3 DNA reads TGTGCCAGCAGCCTGCGGACAGGACTCTACGAGCAGTACTTC. This codes for CASSLRTGLYEQYF.

This clonotype was seen many times. The V gene is TRBV7-9, the J gene TRBJ2-3; TRBD2 might be the D (5 bases). Germline lookup yields CDR1 SEHNR and CDR2 FQNEAQ (reference sequence). The CDR3 has 16 residues. Trimming pared 2 bases from V and 3 bases from J, leaving 15 bases between. DNA of the CDR3: TGTGCCAGCAGCTTAAGCGCGGAGGCGGGTACAGATACGCAGTATTTT. As protein: CASSLSAEAGTDTQYF.

This clonotype was seen many times. The gene calls are TRBV18 and TRBJ2-1, with TRBD1 matching 11 bases. The CDR3 length is 16 residues. Losses at the gene ends were 4 bases for V and 3 bases for J; bases not matched to a gene: 5. Germline assignment: CDR1 KGHSH and CDR2 LQKENI. DNA for the CDR3: TGTGCCAGCTCACTTTCCGGGACAGGGGGCTACAATGAGCAGTTCTTC. Amino acid sequence: CASSLSGTGGYNEQFF.

This clonotype has at least ten counts. The genes are TRBV28 and TRBJ1-4; D is perhaps TRBD1 (5 bases). The CDR3 sequence is 12 residues long. The germline CDR1 and CDR2 sequences are MDHEN and SYDVKM. Trimming removed 5 bases from V and 11 bases from J, with 12 bases in between. In DNA, the CDR3 is TGTGCCAGCAGTCCCCCGAGGGGCAAACTGTTTTTT. As protein: CASSPPRGKLFF.